A single sample is the source of the 25 T cell receptor beta chains below, sequenced in a study of T cell responses to AZD1222 COVID-19 vaccine (dated by TCRdb to about 2021). The method behind the library was the immunoSEQ multiplex PCR assay. This is the immuneACCESS table as TCRdb keeps it, with only in-frame sequences that have V and J called. A part of the clones is gone; compared with another copy, unresolved V genes explain less than half, and the rest is unexplained. This sample has roughly 180,000 clones in its table, and under 95% of those were observed once. In total, the top ten clones hold under 2% of the sample. Interpreted using the paper, the time point label stands for: about 28 days (+/-7) after the second vaccine dose. Specimen: peripheral blood, collected 28 days after the second AZD1222 dose. The receptors shown here come from an adult who received the AZD1222 COVID-19 vaccine.

V is TRBV3-1 (or the pseudogene TRBV3-2) and J is TRBJ2-7; no definite D call. This CDR3 is built from 17 residues. V lost 0 bases, J lost 0 bases, and 15 bases lay in between. Per the germline V gene, CDR1 is LGHDT and CDR2 is YNNKEL (reference sequence). The CDR3 bases are TGTGCCAGCAGCCAAGACGGGTCGTGGGTCAGCTCCTACGAGCAGTACTTC. Translating it yields CASSQDGSWVSSYEQYF.

This rearrangement joins TRBV2 to TRBJ1-5; 9 bases fit TRBD1. CDR1 is SNHLY, CDR2 FYNNEI, per germline. This CDR3 is built from 14 residues. J lost 1 base, V lost 6 bases, and 1 base had no gene match. CDR3 protein: CASRTGGSNQPQHF. The CDR3 DNA sequence: TGTGCCAGCAGGACAGGGGGAAGCAATCAGCCCCAGCATTTT.

The gene calls are TRBV5-4 and TRBJ1-1; no reliable D call. Germline V gene data show CDR1 as SGHNT and CDR2 as YYREEE (reference sequence). CDR3 size: 13 residues. The germline V and J ends were trimmed by 2 bases and 4 bases, with 9 bases remaining between them. The CDR3 DNA sequence: TGTGCCAGCAGCTTTCCCCTCTCCACTGAAGCTTTCTTT. This sequence encodes CASSFPLSTEAFF. Supplemented by reference TRBV5-4 and TRBJ1-1, the full variable domain reads ETGVTQSPTHLIKTRGQQVTLRCSSQSGHNTVSWYQQALGQGPQFIFQYYREEENGRGNFPPRFSGLQFPNYSSELNVNALELDDSALYLCASSFPLSTEAFFGQGTRLTVV.

V gene TRBV5-1 combines with J gene TRBJ2-1, with D unresolved. V dropped 0 bases and J dropped 0 bases, with 7 bases sitting between them. The CDR3 has 15 residues. Per germline, CDR1 SGHRS and CDR2 YFSETQ. For the CDR3, the DNA is TGCGCCAGCAGCTTGGCAGGAGACTCCTACAATGAGCAGTTCTTC. Its protein is CASSLAGDSYNEQFF. The full variable domain, completed using reference TRBV5-1 and TRBJ2-1, is KAGVTQTPRYLIKTRGQQVTLSCSPISGHRSVSWYQQTPGQGLQFLFEYFSETQRNKGNFPGRFSGRQFSNSRSEMNVSTLELGDSALYLCASSLAGDSYNEQFFGPGTRLTVL.

The gene calls are TRBV19 and TRBJ1-1; 8 bases agree with TRBD1. The ends lost 10 bases at V and 1 base at J; junction bases unmatched: 8. The CDR3 is 14 amino acids. CDR1 and CDR2 (germline): LNHDA, SQIVND (reference sequence). In DNA, the CDR3 is TGTGCCACCCGAATGCAGGGGGCGAACACTGAAGCTTTCTTT. This gives the protein CATRMQGANTEAFF.

This chain links TRBV6-2 or TRBV6-3 with TRBJ2-5, with 12 bases aligning to TRBD2. Germline V lookup: CDR1 MNHEY, CDR2 SVGEGT. V lost 6 bases and J lost 5; bases outside the gene matches: 10. The CDR3 extends over 16 amino acids. The CDR3 reads CASSRASGRARETQYF. The CDR3 DNA follows: TGTGCCAGCAGCCGGGCTAGCGGGAGGGCCCGGGAGACCCAGTACTTC.

The rearrangement uses TRBV6-5 and TRBJ1-1; no clear D gene. CDR3 length equals 15 residues. CDR1 and CDR2 from the germline V gene are MNHEY and SVGAGI. The germline V and J ends were trimmed by 4 bases and 4 bases, with 16 bases remaining between them. CDR3: CASSSRTDGGTEAFF. In nucleotides, the CDR3 is TGTGCCAGCAGTTCCCGGACGGATGGTGGCACTGAAGCTTTCTTT.

Only one count was recorded for this clone. The chain carries TRBV29-1 and TRBJ2-2; no firm D call. CDR3 length: 14 amino acids. Germline V lookup: CDR1 SQVTM, CDR2 ANQGSEA. V dropped 2 bases and J dropped 3 bases, with 10 bases sitting between them. In DNA, the CDR3 is TGCAGCGTTGAAACGTCCTACTACACCGGGGAGCTGTTTTTT. Its protein product is CSVETSYYTGELFF.

The rearrangement joins TRBV6-5 to TRBJ2-5, with D uncertain. CDR1 MNHEY and CDR2 SVGAGI come from the germline V gene. CDR3 size: 11 residues. V shed 4 bases and J shed 5 bases, with 5 bases lying between them. The CDR3 sequence: CASSLEETQYF. The CDR3 DNA reads TGTGCCAGCAGTTTAGAGGAGACCCAGTACTTC.

The chain joins TRBV5-1 to TRBJ1-2; D remains ambiguous. This CDR3 spans 13 amino acids. V lost 0 bases and J 5 bases, leaving 8 bases between the germline ends. Germline V gene lookup returns CDR1 SGHRS and CDR2 YFSETQ. DNA for the CDR3: TGCGCCAGCAGCTTGGGGGCAGATTATGGCTACACCTTC. Amino acids: CASSLGADYGYTF.

This clone was observed a single time. V and J are TRBV7-3 and TRBJ1-1; tentatively, D is TRBD1 (6 bases). There are 15 residues in the CDR3. The V end was cut by 5 bases, the J end by 3 bases, with 16 bases between. Germline CDR1 and CDR2: SGHTA and FQGTGA. CDR3 loop: CASSLQGRGHTEAFF. Here the CDR3 DNA reads TGTGCCAGCAGCCTACAAGGCCGGGGGCACACTGAAGCTTTCTTT.

The gene calls are TRBV27 and TRBJ1-1; the D is unclear. Germline V CDR1 and CDR2: MNHEY, SMNVEV (reference sequence). Trimming took 5 bases from V and 5 from J, leaving 15 bases between them. This CDR3 has 14 residues. The CDR3 bases are TGTGCCAGCAGTCCCCAAAGGAGGTATACTGAAGCTTTCTTT. It specifies CASSPQRRYTEAFF.

The chain uses TRBV5-4 and TRBJ1-1; D call uncertain. The CDR3 extends over 13 amino acids. V lost 4 bases to trimming and J lost 3 bases, with 10 bases between them. Per germline, CDR1 SGHNT and CDR2 YYREEE (reference sequence). The CDR3, as DNA: TGTGCCAGCAGCCAAACTCTAGACACTGAAGCTTTCTTT. Protein sequence: CASSQTLDTEAFF.

The chain employs TRBV9 and TRBJ1-2; 9 nucleotides align to TRBD1. With 2 bases clipped from V and 8 bases from J, the junction kept 4 bases outside the gene matches. This CDR3 comprises 13 residues. Germline V gene lookup returns CDR1 SGDLS and CDR2 YYNGEE. The CDR3 DNA sequence: TGTGCCAGCAGCGTGGGACAGGGTTGGGGCTACACCTTC. It specifies CASSVGQGWGYTF.

This sequence joins TRBV5-1 and TRBJ2-5; 8 bases are a match to TRBD1. Germline lookup yields CDR1 SGHRS and CDR2 YFSETQ. The CDR3 runs 13 residues. Trimming cost V 7 bases and J 2 bases; bases outside gene matches: 4. The CDR3 is CASQGQGQETQYF. CDR3 in DNA: TGCGCCAGCCAAGGACAGGGTCAAGAGACCCAGTACTTC.

This sequence joins TRBV9 and TRBJ2-3, with 8 positions matching TRBD2. CDR3 length equals 16 residues. V trimming: 4 bases; J trimming: 3 bases; junction bases outside the gene matches: 10. The germline CDR1 and CDR2 sequences are SGDLS and YYNGEE. CDR3 bases: TGTGCCAGCAGCCAACGACTAGCGTGGGGTACAGATACGCAGTATTTT. Its translation: CASSQRLAWGTDTQYF.

The CDR3 DNA is TGTGCCAGCAGCTTAGGTACTATGGTAGATACGCAGTATTTT. Amino acid sequence: CASSLGTMVDTQYF. The chain recombines TRBV11-3 with TRBJ2-3; D ambiguous. CDR3 size: 14 residues. Germline V gene data show CDR1 as SGHNT and CDR2 as YENEEA. V lost 1 base, J lost 5 bases, and 10 bases lay in between.

The V and J genes are TRBV20-1 and TRBJ2-1; the match to TRBD2 covers 7 bases. Germline assignment: CDR1 DFQATT and CDR2 SNEGSKA (reference sequence). The CDR3 totals 15 residues. Losses at the gene ends were 3 bases for V and 2 bases for J; bases not matched to a gene: 7. The chain's CDR3 is CSASPAREPYNEQFF. The DNA of the CDR3 is TGCAGTGCTAGTCCCGCGCGGGAGCCCTACAATGAGCAGTTCTTC.

This chain links TRBV11-3 with TRBJ2-7; D call uncertain. Germline assignment: CDR1 SGHNT and CDR2 YENEEA. The V end lost 3 bases, the J end lost 5 bases, and 20 bases lay between the germline ends. This CDR3 has 16 amino acids. CDR3 residues: CASSFRKPLGLNEQYF. In nucleotides, the CDR3 is TGTGCCAGCAGCTTCCGTAAGCCGCTAGGTTTGAACGAGCAGTACTTC.

The gene calls are TRBV20-1 and TRBJ1-4; 7 nucleotides align to TRBD1. V trimming: 3 bases; J trimming: 2 bases; junction bases outside the gene matches: 9. Per germline, CDR1 DFQATT and CDR2 SNEGSKA (reference sequence). The CDR3 has 16 amino acids. DNA for the CDR3: TGCAGTGCTAGTCGGCCAGGGGGAGGTACTAATGAAAAACTGTTTTTT. As protein: CSASRPGGGTNEKLFF.

The chain couples TRBV9 to TRBJ2-3; 13 bases map to TRBD2. The junction had 11 bases not matched to a gene; V was cut back by 4 bases and J by 3 bases. CDR1 and CDR2 from the germline V gene are SGDLS and YYNGEE. CDR3 length: 18 residues. The CDR3, as DNA: TGTGCCAGCAGCCAACAACCGGGACTAGCGGGACGAACAGATACGCAGTATTTT. This sequence encodes CASSQQPGLAGRTDTQYF.

CDR3 nucleotide sequence: TGTGCCTGGGAGTCTCCCCCCCGCAGGGCCCGCTACGAGCAGTACTTC. Translated: CAWESPPRRARYEQYF. V and J are TRBV30 and TRBJ2-7, with D possibly matching TRBD1 (5 bases). CDR3 length equals 16 residues. Looked up from germline, CDR1 is GTSNPN and CDR2 is SVGIG (reference sequence). Trimming left V 5 bases short and J 3 bases short, with 23 bases between. The full variable domain, in which reference TRBV30 and TRBJ2-7 provide the parts outside the CDR3, is SQTIHQWPATLVQPVGSPLSLECTVEGTSNPNLYWYRQAAGRGLQLLFYSVGIGQISSEVPQNLSASRPQDRQFILSSKKLLLSDSGFYLCAWESPPRRARYEQYFGPGTRLTVT.

The V call is TRBV27, the J call TRBJ1-1; possibly TRBD1 for D (6 bases). V lost 4 bases and J 6 bases, leaving 12 bases between the germline ends. Looked up from germline, CDR1 is MNHEY and CDR2 is SMNVEV (reference sequence). The CDR3 spans 13 residues. In DNA form, the CDR3 reads TGTGCCAGCAGTTCACTGGGGGCCGCTGAAGCTTTCTTT. This codes for CASSSLGAAEAFF.

The chain is built from TRBV2 and TRBJ2-1; 9 bases line up with TRBD2. The V gene's germline CDR1 is SNHLY and CDR2 FYNNEI. Trimming cost V 3 bases and J 5 bases; bases outside gene matches: 14. This CDR3 region has 18 residues. CDR3 nucleotides: TGTGCCAGCAGTGATAGTCGGGTAGCGGGAGCGGGAAACAATGAGCAGTTCTTC. Encoded protein: CASSDSRVAGAGNNEQFF.

V gene TRBV19 combines with J gene TRBJ2-2, with TRBD1 matching 8 bases. With V trimmed by 7 bases and J by 2 bases, 9 bases remained unmatched. The CDR3 sequence is 16 residues long. Germline V gives CDR1 LNHDA, CDR2 SQIVND (reference sequence). The CDR3 DNA follows: TGTGCCAGTAACCAGGGGGCAAGTAGTAACACCGGGGAGCTGTTTTTT. As protein: CASNQGASSNTGELFF.